Presented here are 5 T cell receptor beta chains from one specimen sequenced in a study of blood T cell repertoires in COVID-19. TCRdb's copy holds only in-frame clones and misses some; the assay was immunoSEQ multiplex PCR. The table shows 130,000 or so clones, with roughly 89% occurring only once. The specimen was peripheral blood. Source of these receptors: a woman in her forties or fifties with acute or convalescent COVID-19.

V gene TRBV7-9 combines with J gene TRBJ2-5, with 8 bases matching TRBD1. CDR3 length: 18 residues. V was pared by 4 bases and J by 1 base, with 14 bases of the junction left unmatched. The germline CDR1 and CDR2 sequences are SEHNR and FQNEAQ (reference sequence). CDR3 in amino acids: CASSSGGRDTFLQETQYF. Written as DNA, the CDR3 is TGTGCCAGCAGCTCAGGGGGCAGGGACACCTTCCTCCAAGAGACCCAGTACTTC.

The J gene is TRBJ1-2, the V gene TRBV7-8, with D possibly being TRBD1 (6 bases). Between the trimmed V and J ends, which lost 4 bases and 1 base, there was a span of 7 bases. The CDR3 loop spans 13 amino acids. Germline CDR1 and CDR2: SGHVS and FQNEAQ. In DNA form, the CDR3 reads TGTGCCAGCAGCTACAGGGATAACTATGGCTACACCTTC. It codes for CASSYRDNYGYTF.

This chain links TRBV5-1 with TRBJ2-7, with TRBD2 matching 7 bases. V gave up 4 bases and J gave up 6 bases; unmatched junction bases: 7. Looked up from germline, CDR1 is SGHRS and CDR2 is YFSETQ. The CDR3 has 13 residues. CDR3: CASSEWGGREQYF. CDR3 nucleotide sequence: TGCGCCAGCAGCGAATGGGGGGGTCGCGAGCAGTACTTC.

A remark on this clone: One end of the junction does not line up with germline, which may come from a read error. The gene calls are TRBV6-6 and TRBJ2-4; D is unclear. Germline CDR1 is MNHNY and CDR2 is SVGAGI (reference sequence). The CDR3 length is 15 residues. Here the CDR3 reads CASSYSLGAQNIQYF. CDR3 bases: TGTGCCAGCAGTTACTCGCTAGGAGCCCAAAACATTCAGTACTTC.

The J gene is TRBJ1-2, the V gene TRBV4-3, with 8 bases identical to TRBD1. This CDR3 is 13 amino acids long. V trimming: 4 bases; J trimming: 3 bases; junction bases outside the gene matches: 1. Germline CDR1 LGHNA, CDR2 YSLEER. CDR3 bases: TGCGCCAGCAGCCCACAGGGGGACTATGGCTACACCTTC. This translates into CASSPQGDYGYTF.